One sample yielded the 11 T cell receptor beta chains listed below, sequenced in a study of OX40 agonist ivuxolimab in advanced cancers. The method was immunoSEQ multiplex PCR; TCRdb's version includes in-frame clones alone and lacks a portion of them. In the table there are 30,000 to 45,000 clones, roughly 77% of which are singletons. The sequencing used CD4+ or CD8+ T cells sorted from blood, collected in a trial of the OX40 agonist ivuxolimab. These receptors were taken from an adult with an advanced solid tumor such as melanoma, head and neck, liver or kidney cancer.

V usage is TRBV5-1 and J usage is TRBJ2-7; 13 nucleotides match TRBD2. V dropped 5 bases and J dropped 4; count of bases not matched to a gene: 9. The CDR3 is 16 residues long. In germline, CDR1 is SGHRS, CDR2 YFSETQ. The CDR3 nucleotides are TGCGCCAGCAGAAACCCCGGGACTAGCGGGAATTACGAGCAGTACTTC. Protein product: CASRNPGTSGNYEQYF.

V and J are TRBV5-1 and TRBJ2-3, with 7 bases matching TRBD2. The CDR3 totals 18 residues. The V and J ends lost 0 bases and 1 base, in that order; junction bases with no gene match: 11. Per germline, CDR1 SGHRS and CDR2 YFSETQ. The CDR3 region is CASSLASATSVRTDTQYF. As DNA, the CDR3 is TGCGCCAGCAGCTTGGCCAGCGCCACTAGCGTTCGCACAGATACGCAGTATTTT.

The rearrangement joins TRBV19 to TRBJ2-6; TRBD1 matches at 9 bases. From germline, CDR1 is LNHDA and CDR2 SQIVND (reference sequence). The CDR3 is 18 residues long. Germline trimming cut 3 bases from V and 0 bases from J; bases unmatched to any gene: 6. In DNA form, the CDR3 reads TGTGCCAGTAGTATTGGGGGACAGGGTAGCTCTGGGGCCAACGTCCTGACTTTC. Protein product: CASSIGGQGSSGANVLTF.

With respect to this clone: The same CDR3 is also encoded by other DNA sequences in this sample. The rearrangement joins TRBV29-1 to TRBJ2-7, with D possibly TRBD1 on 5 matching bases. CDR1 SQVTM and CDR2 ANQGSEA come from the germline V gene. The CDR3 consists of 12 residues. Between the trimmed V and J ends, which lost 6 bases and 0 bases, there was a span of 9 bases. CDR3 DNA sequence: TGCAGCGTAAGGGGTTCCTCCTACGAGCAGTACTTC. Protein product: CSVRGSSYEQYF.

The chain joins TRBV2 to TRBJ1-1; 7 positions match TRBD1. V lost 7 bases to trimming and J lost 0 bases; unmatched junction nucleotides: 2. Germline assignment: CDR1 SNHLY and CDR2 FYNNEI. The CDR3 is 13 residues long. The chain's CDR3 is CASTDRLNTEAFF. CDR3 nucleotide sequence: TGTGCCAGCACGGACAGGTTGAACACTGAAGCTTTCTTT.

V is TRBV18 and J is TRBJ1-1, with D hard to call. The CDR3 is 13 amino acids. CDR1 and CDR2 (germline): KGHSH, LQKENI. V was trimmed by 6 bases and J by 1 base, leaving 9 bases between them. The CDR3 nucleotides read TGTGCCAGCTCTTCTGTTGCGAACACTGAAGCTTTCTTT. Translated, it gives CASSSVANTEAFF.

The CDR3 sequence: CASSFRGQGAPTIYF. The CDR3 nucleotides read TGTGCCAGCAGTTTTCGAGGACAGGGGGCCCCCACCATATATTTT. The genes are TRBV28 and TRBJ1-3; TRBD1 matches 11 bases. The CDR3 runs to 15 residues. The germline V gene encodes CDR1 MDHEN and CDR2 SYDVKM. The trim removed 3 bases at V and 9 bases at J, leaving 7 bases unmatched. Combining the CDR3 with reference TRBV28 and TRBJ1-3 gives the whole variable domain DVKVTQSSRYLVKRTGEKVFLECVQDMDHENMFWYRQDPGLGLRLIYFSYDVKMKEKGDIPEGYSVSREKKERFSLILESASTNQTSMYLCASSFRGQGAPTIYFGEGSWLTVV.

The rearrangement uses TRBV25-1 and TRBJ2-3; D is possibly TRBD2 (5 bases). V was clipped by 1 base and J by 5 bases, with 13 bases between them. The CDR3 runs to 15 residues. Germline lookup yields CDR1 MGHDK and CDR2 SYGVNS. The CDR3 protein is CASSESGYVQDTQYF. The CDR3 bases are TGTGCCAGCAGTGAATCGGGATATGTACAAGATACGCAGTATTTT. Looking up the rest from reference TRBV25-1 and TRBJ2-3 gives the full variable domain: EADIYQTPRYLVIGTGKKITLECSQTMGHDKMYWYQQDPGMELHLIHYSYGVNSTEKGDLSSESTVSRIRTEHFPLTLESARPSHTSQYLCASSESGYVQDTQYFGPGTRLTVL.

This sequence joins TRBV7-2 and TRBJ2-1, with TRBD1 matching 10 bases. V trimming: 4 bases; J trimming: 7 bases; junction bases outside the gene matches: 10. The V gene's germline CDR1 is SGHTA and CDR2 FQGNSA. This CDR3 has 16 residues. The CDR3: CASSSRAGQGRNEQFF. DNA of the CDR3: TGTGCCAGCAGCTCAAGGGCGGGACAGGGGAGGAATGAGCAGTTCTTC.

This clone showed up just once. This chain's CDR3 is CASVPYIGGDRTSYEQYF. The CDR3 coding sequence is TGTGCTAGTGTCCCCTACATAGGTGGGGACAGGACTTCCTACGAGCAGTACTTC. The chain couples TRBV12-5 to TRBJ2-7; 8 bases agree with TRBD1. The CDR3 has 18 amino acids. Losses at the gene ends were 7 bases for V and 1 base for J; bases not matched to a gene: 18. CDR1 is LGHNT, CDR2 FRNRAP, per germline.

V usage is TRBV5-6 and J usage is TRBJ2-3; 7 positions match TRBD1. CDR1 is SGHDT, CDR2 YYEEEE, per germline. This CDR3 region has 15 residues. The V segment lost 1 base and the J segment 2 bases; nucleotides outside the gene matches: 4. The CDR3 nucleotides read TGTGCCAGCAGCTTGAGAGGGACAGCCACAGATACGCAGTATTTT. It codes for CASSLRGTATDTQYF.